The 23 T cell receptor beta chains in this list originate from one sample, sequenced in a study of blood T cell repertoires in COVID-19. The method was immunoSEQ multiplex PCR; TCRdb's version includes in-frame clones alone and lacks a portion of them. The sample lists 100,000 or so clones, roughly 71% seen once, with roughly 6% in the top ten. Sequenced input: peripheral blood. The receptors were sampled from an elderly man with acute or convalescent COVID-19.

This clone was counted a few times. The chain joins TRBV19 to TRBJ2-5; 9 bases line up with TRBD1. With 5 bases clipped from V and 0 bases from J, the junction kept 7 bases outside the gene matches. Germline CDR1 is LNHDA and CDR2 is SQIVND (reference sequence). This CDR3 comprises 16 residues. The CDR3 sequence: CASSRAQGANQETQYF. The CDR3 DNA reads TGTGCCAGTAGTCGAGCACAGGGGGCGAACCAAGAGACCCAGTACTTC.

The CDR3 DNA reads TGTGCCAGCTCACCAAGTAGCGAAGAGACCCAGTACTTC. As protein: CASSPSSEETQYF. The chain uses TRBV18 and TRBJ2-5, with D maybe TRBD2 (5 bases). V was clipped by 2 bases and J by 3 bases, with 7 bases between them. The CDR3 spans 13 residues. In germline, CDR1 is KGHSH, CDR2 LQKENI.

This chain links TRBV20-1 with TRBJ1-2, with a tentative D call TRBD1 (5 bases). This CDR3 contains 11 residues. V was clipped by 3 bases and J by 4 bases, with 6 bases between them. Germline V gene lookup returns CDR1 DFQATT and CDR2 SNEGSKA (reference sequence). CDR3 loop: CSASDSYGYTF. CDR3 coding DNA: TGCAGTGCTAGCGACAGCTATGGCTACACCTTC.

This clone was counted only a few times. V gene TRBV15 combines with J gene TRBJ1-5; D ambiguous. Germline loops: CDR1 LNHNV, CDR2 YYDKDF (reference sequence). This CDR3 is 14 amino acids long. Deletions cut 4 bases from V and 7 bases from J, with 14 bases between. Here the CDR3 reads CATSTDGGRQPQHF. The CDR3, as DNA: TGTGCCACCAGCACGGACGGAGGGCGGCAGCCCCAGCATTTT.

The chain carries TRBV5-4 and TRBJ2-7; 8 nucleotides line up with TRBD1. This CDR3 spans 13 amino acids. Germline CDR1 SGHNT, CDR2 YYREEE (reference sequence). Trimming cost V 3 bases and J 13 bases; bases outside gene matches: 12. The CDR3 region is CASSSSRTGSTYF. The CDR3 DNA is TGTGCCAGCAGCTCCAGCAGGACAGGGTCTACTTACTTC. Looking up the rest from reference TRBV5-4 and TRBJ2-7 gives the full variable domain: ETGVTQSPTHLIKTRGQQVTLRCSSQSGHNTVSWYQQALGQGPQFIFQYYREEENGRGNFPPRFSGLQFPNYSSELNVNALELDDSALYLCASSSSRTGSTYFGPGTRLTVT.

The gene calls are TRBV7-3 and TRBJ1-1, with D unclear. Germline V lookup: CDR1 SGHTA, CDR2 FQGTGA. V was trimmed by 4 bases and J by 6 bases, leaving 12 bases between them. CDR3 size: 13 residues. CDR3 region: CASSSGDSSEAFF. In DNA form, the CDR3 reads TGTGCCAGCAGCTCTGGAGATAGCTCTGAAGCTTTCTTT.

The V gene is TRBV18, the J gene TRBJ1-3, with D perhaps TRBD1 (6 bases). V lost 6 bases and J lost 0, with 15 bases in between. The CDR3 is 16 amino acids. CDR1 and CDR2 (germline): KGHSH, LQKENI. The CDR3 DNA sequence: TGTGCCAGCTCGTTGGACAGTATCGGCTCTGGAAACACCATATATTTT. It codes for CASSLDSIGSGNTIYF.

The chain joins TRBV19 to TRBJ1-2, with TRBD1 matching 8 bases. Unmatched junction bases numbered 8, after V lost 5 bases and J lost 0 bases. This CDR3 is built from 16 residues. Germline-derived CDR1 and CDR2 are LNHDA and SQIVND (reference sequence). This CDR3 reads CASSPGGQVANYGYTF. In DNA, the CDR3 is TGTGCCAGTAGTCCCGGGGGACAGGTGGCTAACTATGGCTACACCTTC.

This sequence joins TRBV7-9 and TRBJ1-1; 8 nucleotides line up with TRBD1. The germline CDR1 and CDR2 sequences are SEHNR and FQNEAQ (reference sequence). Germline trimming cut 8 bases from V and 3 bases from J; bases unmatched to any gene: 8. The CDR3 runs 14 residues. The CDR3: CASGRTGQDTEAFF. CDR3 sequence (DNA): TGTGCCAGCGGAAGGACAGGGCAGGACACTGAAGCTTTCTTT. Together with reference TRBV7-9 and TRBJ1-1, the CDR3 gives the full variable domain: DTGVSQNPRHKITKRGQNVTFRCDPISEHNRLYWYRQTLGQGPEFLTYFQNEAQLEKSRLLSDRFSAERPKGSFSTLEIQRTEQGDSAMYLCASGRTGQDTEAFFGQGTRLTVV.

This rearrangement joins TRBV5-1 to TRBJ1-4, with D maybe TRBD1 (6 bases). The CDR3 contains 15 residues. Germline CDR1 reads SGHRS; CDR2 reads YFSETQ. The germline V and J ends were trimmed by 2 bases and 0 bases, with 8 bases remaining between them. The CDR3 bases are TGCGCCAGCAGCTTACAGGGCCCAACTAATGAAAAACTGTTTTTT. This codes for CASSLQGPTNEKLFF.

CDR3 nucleotides: TGTGCCGCCGGACAAGGAGACACCGGGGAGCTGTTTTTT. It codes for CAAGQGDTGELFF. The chain combines TRBV9 with TRBJ2-2, with D perhaps matching TRBD1 (5 bases). Germline CDR1 and CDR2: SGDLS and YYNGEE. This CDR3 has 13 residues. V was pared by 10 bases and J by 3 bases, with 13 bases between.

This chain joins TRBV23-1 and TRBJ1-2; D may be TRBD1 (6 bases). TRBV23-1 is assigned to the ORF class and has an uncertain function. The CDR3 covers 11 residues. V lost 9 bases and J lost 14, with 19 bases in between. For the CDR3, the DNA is TGCGCCAGGAGCGGGGGACAAGGGTGGACCTTC. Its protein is CARSGGQGWTF.

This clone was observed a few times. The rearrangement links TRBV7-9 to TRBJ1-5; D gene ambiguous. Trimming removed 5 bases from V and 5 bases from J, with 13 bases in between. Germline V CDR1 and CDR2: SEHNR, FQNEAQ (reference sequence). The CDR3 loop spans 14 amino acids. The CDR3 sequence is CASSPLGADQPQHF. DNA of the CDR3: TGTGCCAGCAGCCCTCTCGGTGCGGATCAGCCCCAGCATTTT.

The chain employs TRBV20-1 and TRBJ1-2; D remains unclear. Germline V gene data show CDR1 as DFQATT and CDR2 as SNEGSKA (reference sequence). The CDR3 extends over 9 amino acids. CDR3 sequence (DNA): TGCAGCCCTTTTGATGGCTACACCTTC. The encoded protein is CSPFDGYTF.

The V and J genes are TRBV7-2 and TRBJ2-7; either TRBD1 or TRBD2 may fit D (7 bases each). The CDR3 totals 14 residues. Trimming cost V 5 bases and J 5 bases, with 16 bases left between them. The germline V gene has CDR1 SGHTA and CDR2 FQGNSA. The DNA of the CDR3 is TGTGCCAGCAGCCTAGGGGGCGGGGGCAACGAGCAGTACTTC. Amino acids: CASSLGGGGNEQYF.

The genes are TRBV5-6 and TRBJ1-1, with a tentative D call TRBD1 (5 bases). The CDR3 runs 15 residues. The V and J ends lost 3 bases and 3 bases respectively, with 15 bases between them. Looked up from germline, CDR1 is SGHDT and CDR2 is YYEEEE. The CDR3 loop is CASSSPGPGDTEAFF. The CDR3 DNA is TGTGCCAGCAGCTCCCCGGGGCCGGGGGACACTGAAGCTTTCTTT.

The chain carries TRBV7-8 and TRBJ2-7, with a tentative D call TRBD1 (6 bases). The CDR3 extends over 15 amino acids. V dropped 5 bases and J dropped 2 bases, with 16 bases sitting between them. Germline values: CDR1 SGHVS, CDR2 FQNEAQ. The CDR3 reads CASSPSQGNAYEQYF. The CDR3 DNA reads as TGTGCCAGCAGCCCGTCACAGGGTAACGCCTACGAGCAGTACTTC.

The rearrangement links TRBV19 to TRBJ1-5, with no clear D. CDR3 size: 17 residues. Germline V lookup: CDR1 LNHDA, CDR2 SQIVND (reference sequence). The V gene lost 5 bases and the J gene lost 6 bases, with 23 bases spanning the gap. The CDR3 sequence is CASSSTWGGSSGQPQHF. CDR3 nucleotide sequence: TGTGCCAGTAGTTCGACCTGGGGAGGGTCTTCAGGTCAGCCCCAGCATTTT.

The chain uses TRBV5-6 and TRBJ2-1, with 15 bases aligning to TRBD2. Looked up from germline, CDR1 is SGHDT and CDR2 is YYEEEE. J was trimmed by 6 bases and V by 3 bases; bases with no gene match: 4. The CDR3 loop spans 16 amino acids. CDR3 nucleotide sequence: TGTGCCAGCAGCTGGGGACTAGCGGGAGGCTCCAATGAGCAGTTCTTC. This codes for CASSWGLAGGSNEQFF.

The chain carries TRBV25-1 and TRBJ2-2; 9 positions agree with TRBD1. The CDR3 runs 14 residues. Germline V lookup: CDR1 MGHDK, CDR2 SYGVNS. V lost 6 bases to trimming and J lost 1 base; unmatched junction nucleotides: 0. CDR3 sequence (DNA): TGTGCCAGCAGGGGACAGGGGAACACCGGGGAGCTGTTTTTT. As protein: CASRGQGNTGELFF.

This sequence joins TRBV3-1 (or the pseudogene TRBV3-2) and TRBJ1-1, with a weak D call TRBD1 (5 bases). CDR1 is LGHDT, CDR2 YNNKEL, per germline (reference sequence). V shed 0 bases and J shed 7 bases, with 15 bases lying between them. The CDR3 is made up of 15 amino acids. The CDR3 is CASSQELTGRDEAFF. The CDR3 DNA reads TGTGCCAGCAGCCAAGAACTTACGGGGCGGGATGAAGCTTTCTTT.

The chain's CDR3 is CASSPRGAYQETQYF. The DNA for the CDR3 is TGTGCCAGCAGTCCCAGGGGGGCTTACCAAGAGACCCAGTACTTC. V and J are TRBV28 and TRBJ2-5; maybe TRBD1 (7 bases). CDR1 MDHEN and CDR2 SYDVKM come from the germline V gene. This CDR3 has 15 amino acids. Trimming removed 5 bases at V and 0 bases at J, with 13 bases between.

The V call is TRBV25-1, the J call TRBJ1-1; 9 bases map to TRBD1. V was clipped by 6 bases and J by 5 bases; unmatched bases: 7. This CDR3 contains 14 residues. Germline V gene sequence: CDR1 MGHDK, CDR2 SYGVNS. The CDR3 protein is CASRATGGITEAFF. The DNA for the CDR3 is TGTGCCAGCAGGGCTACAGGGGGCATTACTGAAGCTTTCTTT.